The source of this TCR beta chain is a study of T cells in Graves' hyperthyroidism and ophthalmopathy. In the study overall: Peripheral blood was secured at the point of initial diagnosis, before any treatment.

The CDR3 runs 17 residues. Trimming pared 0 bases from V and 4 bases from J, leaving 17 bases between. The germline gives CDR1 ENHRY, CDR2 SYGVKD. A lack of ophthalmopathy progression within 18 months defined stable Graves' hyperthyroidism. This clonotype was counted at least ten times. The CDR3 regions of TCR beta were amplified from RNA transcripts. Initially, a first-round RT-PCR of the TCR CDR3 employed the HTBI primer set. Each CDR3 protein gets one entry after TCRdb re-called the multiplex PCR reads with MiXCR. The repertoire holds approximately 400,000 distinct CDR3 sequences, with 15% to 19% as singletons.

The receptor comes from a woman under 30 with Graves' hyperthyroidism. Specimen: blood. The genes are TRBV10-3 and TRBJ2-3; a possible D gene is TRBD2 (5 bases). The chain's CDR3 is CAISESWPPAGADTQYF. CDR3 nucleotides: TGTGCCATCAGTGAGTCTTGGCCTCCGGCGGGCGCAGATACGCAGTATTTT.